The subject of this entry is one T cell receptor beta chain. This CDR3 comprises 15 residues. Germline V CDR1 and CDR2: MNHNS, SASEGT. The ends lost 7 bases at V and 0 bases at J; junction bases unmatched: 6. The sample is drawn from a study of T cell changes during pregnancy in multiple sclerosis. Profiling relied on immunoSEQ multiplex PCR, and the TCRdb table lists in-frame clones only, not all of them. The sample consists of roughly 56,000 clones, 88% of them appearing once. The sequence was obtained from a female donor with multiple sclerosis, enrolled in a pregnancy study. Sequencing was performed on peripheral blood, taken in the first trimester of pregnancy. This chain joins TRBV6-1 and TRBJ2-7, with 10 positions matching TRBD2. The CDR3 nucleotides read TGTGCCAGCATCTCCGGGACTAGCGACTCCTACGAGCAGTACTTC. Translated, it gives CASISGTSDSYEQYF.